This T cell receptor beta chain was found in a study of monozygotic twins with inflammatory bowel disease. The CDR3 spans 15 residues. Germline assignment: CDR1 LGHNA and CDR2 YNFKEQ. TCRdb derives one entry per CDR3 protein from the 5' RACE reads, leaving out DNA. The sample table sets out roughly 150,000 distinct CDR3 sequences. The chain is built from TRBV4-2 and TRBJ1-2; TCRdb outputs TRBD1, but without DNA this stays unchecked. The receptor was isolated from a human donor with ulcerative colitis or Crohn's disease, or a healthy co-twin of an affected twin (not recorded which). Sequencing was performed on blood. CDR3 loop: CASSQDGGGHRGYTF.